This TCR beta chain emerged from a study of shared clonotypes between healthy human individuals. The CDR3 spans 14 residues. V was trimmed by 6 bases and J by 1 base, leaving 9 bases between them. From germline, CDR1 is MNHEY and CDR2 SVGAGI. Some clones are missing from TCRdb's copy, which holds only in-frame ones; the method was immunoSEQ multiplex PCR. The sample includes 400,000 to 500,000 clones, around 80% of them seen just once. The source of this sequence is a woman aged 40 to 49 in good health. Some clones in this sample may be carry-over from other donors' samples. The material sequenced was PBMCs. J is TRBJ2-2 and V is TRBV6-5, with a possible D match to TRBD1 (6 bases). This CDR3 reads CASRTGLNTGELFF. CDR3 sequence (DNA): TGTGCCAGCAGGACAGGTTTGAACACCGGGGAGCTGTTTTTT.